This T cell receptor beta chain originates from a study of Ad26.COV2.S vaccination and SARS-CoV-2 variants. The treatment here: about 20 received Ad26.COV2.S at low or high dose, single or two shots; roughly 5 received placebo; per-sample allocation not given. All samples were drawn on day 63, counting from the first vaccine or placebo injection. The donor's status was that of an adult aged 18-55 years in Boston. Generated by immunoSEQ multiplex PCR, the TCRdb table keeps only in-frame clones and is missing some. The sample yields roughly 300,000 clones, roughly 89% seen once. V was trimmed by 6 bases and J by 4 bases, leaving 15 bases between them. The germline V gene encodes CDR1 MNHEY and CDR2 SVGAGI. The CDR3 is 14 amino acids.

The sequenced sample was peripheral blood, obtained in a trial of Ad26.COV2.S vaccine versus placebo. The chain carries TRBV6-5 and TRBJ1-2; D is uncertain. The source of this sequence is a person between 18 and 65 years old who received the Ad26.COV2.S COVID-19 vaccine or a placebo. The CDR3 DNA reads as TGTGCCAGCAGCCCCCCGGGTTTGAGCTATGGCTACACCTTC. It specifies CASSPPGLSYGYTF.